The 26 T cell receptor beta chains presented below share a single source sample, sequenced in a study of T cell responses to AZD1222 COVID-19 vaccine. Profiling relied on immunoSEQ multiplex PCR, and the TCRdb table lists in-frame clones only, not all of them. This sample has around 130,000 clones, with 70% to 90% found just once. The material was peripheral blood, obtained 28 days after the second AZD1222 dose. The receptors here all came from an adult who received the AZD1222 COVID-19 vaccine.

This chain joins TRBV18 and TRBJ1-6; 8 positions match TRBD1. Germline-derived CDR1 and CDR2 are KGHSH and LQKENI. Trimming cost V 3 bases and J 8 bases; bases outside gene matches: 6. The CDR3 runs 15 residues. DNA of the CDR3: TGTGCCAGCTCACCCCGGGCAGGGGGCCATTCACCCCTCCACTTT. Amino acids: CASSPRAGGHSPLHF.

This sequence joins TRBV3-1 (or the pseudogene TRBV3-2) and TRBJ1-2, with TRBD1 matching 9 bases. The CDR3 runs to 16 residues. V gave up 4 bases and J gave up 7 bases; unmatched junction bases: 13. The germline V gene encodes CDR1 LGHDT and CDR2 YNNKEL (reference sequence). Here the CDR3 reads CASSPGQGLLVSGYTF. DNA for the CDR3: TGTGCCAGCAGCCCGGGACAGGGTCTTCTGGTTAGTGGCTACACCTTC.

The CDR3 DNA is TGTGCCAGCAGCCCCGCGGGGGGAGCGGCTTTCTTT. Encoded protein: CASSPAGGAAFF. The chain couples TRBV7-9 to TRBJ1-1, with D perhaps matching TRBD1 (5 bases). Per the germline V gene, CDR1 is SEHNR and CDR2 is FQNEAQ (reference sequence). V gave up 5 bases and J gave up 11 bases, with 15 bases separating them. The CDR3 consists of 12 residues.

This sequence joins TRBV28 and TRBJ1-2; no clear D. Germline CDR1 reads MDHEN; CDR2 reads SYDVKM. The CDR3 covers 12 residues. V gave up 4 bases and J gave up 7 bases, with 10 bases separating them. The CDR3 bases are TGTGCCAGCAGTTCTCTTGTTGGTGGCTACACCTTC. Amino acid sequence: CASSSLVGGYTF.

The chain carries TRBV5-1 and TRBJ2-3; a weak D match, TRBD1 (6 bases). V was shortened by 4 bases and J by 5 bases, with 20 bases between the two germline ends. The CDR3 extends over 16 amino acids. Germline V CDR1 and CDR2: SGHRS, YFSETQ. DNA for the CDR3: TGCGCCAGCAGCCCCATTCCGGGACAACGAGGAGATACGCAGTATTTT. Translating gives CASSPIPGQRGDTQYF.

The rearrangement joins TRBV4-1 to TRBJ2-1; D might be TRBD1 (6 bases). CDR3 length equals 16 residues. Per germline, CDR1 MGHRA and CDR2 YSYEKL. Between the trimmed V and J ends, which lost 1 base and 7 bases, there was a span of 17 bases. DNA of the CDR3: TGCGCCAGCAGCCAAGGCTCGGCCAGGGGCGGGAATGAGCAGTTCTTC. It is translated as CASSQGSARGGNEQFF.

The J gene is TRBJ2-3, the V gene TRBV5-6; TRBD1 aligns across 7 bases. The CDR3 contains 14 residues. Germline V gene sequence: CDR1 SGHDT, CDR2 YYEEEE. V trimming: 4 bases; J trimming: 7 bases; junction bases outside the gene matches: 9. CDR3 in amino acids: CASSGTGQTNTQYF. The CDR3 DNA sequence: TGTGCCAGCAGCGGGACGGGACAGACCAATACGCAGTATTTT.

CDR3 in amino acids: CASSQQGQGSGRYEKLFF. CDR3 in DNA: TGCGCCAGCAGCCAGCAAGGACAGGGGAGCGGTCGGTATGAAAAACTGTTTTTT. This chain links TRBV5-1 with TRBJ1-4; TRBD1 agrees at 9 bases. CDR3 length: 18 residues. Trimming took 4 bases from V and 6 from J; bases not matched to a gene: 16. The V gene's germline CDR1 is SGHRS and CDR2 YFSETQ. The full variable domain, in which reference TRBV5-1 and TRBJ1-4 provide the parts outside the CDR3, is KAGVTQTPRYLIKTRGQQVTLSCSPISGHRSVSWYQQTPGQGLQFLFEYFSETQRNKGNFPGRFSGRQFSNSRSEMNVSTLELGDSALYLCASSQQGQGSGRYEKLFFGSGTQLSVL.

The J gene is TRBJ2-1, the V gene TRBV6-2 or TRBV6-3, with a possible D match to TRBD2 (5 bases). Trimming cost V 4 bases and J 2 bases, with 18 bases left between them. The CDR3 consists of 17 residues. Germline V gene data show CDR1 as MNHEY and CDR2 as SVGEGT. The CDR3 here is CASSSPRGLTPYNEQFF. The CDR3 coding sequence is TGTGCCAGCAGTTCCCCCCGGGGTCTGACCCCCTACAATGAGCAGTTCTTC.

The J gene is TRBJ2-7, the V gene TRBV18; 11 bases match TRBD1. The junction had 3 bases not matched to a gene; V was cut back by 2 bases and J by 3 bases. In germline, CDR1 is KGHSH, CDR2 LQKENI. The CDR3 totals 15 residues. This CDR3 reads CASSPVGTGGYEQYF. The CDR3 bases are TGTGCCAGCTCACCAGTCGGGACAGGGGGCTACGAGCAGTACTTC.

V gene TRBV19 combines with J gene TRBJ2-4; TRBD2 agrees at 8 bases. The CDR3 loop spans 14 amino acids. Looked up from germline, CDR1 is LNHDA and CDR2 is SQIVND (reference sequence). The trim removed 5 bases at V and 5 bases at J, leaving 5 bases unmatched. The CDR3 DNA reads as TGTGCCAGTAGTCTGACTAGCGTGCAAAACATTCAGTACTTC. It is translated as CASSLTSVQNIQYF.

This chain uses TRBV7-6 with TRBJ2-7; the D gene is possibly TRBD2 (6 bases). There are 15 residues in the CDR3. The ends were cut back, 1 base at V and 2 bases at J, with 12 bases in the middle. Germline CDR1 reads SGHVS; CDR2 reads FNYEAQ. CDR3 residues: CASSLDTGVPYEQYF. The DNA for the CDR3 is TGTGCCAGCAGCTTAGATACGGGAGTCCCCTACGAGCAGTACTTC.

The chain joins TRBV5-1 to TRBJ1-2; D unclear. There are 12 residues in the CDR3. Trimming cost V 1 base and J 7 bases, with 8 bases left between them. Germline V gene lookup returns CDR1 SGHRS and CDR2 YFSETQ. CDR3 DNA sequence: TGCGCCAGCAGCTTGCTCGGTGGTGGCTACACCTTC. As protein: CASSLLGGGYTF.

The chain links TRBV4-2 to TRBJ1-2; the match to TRBD1 covers 9 bases. Germline-derived CDR1 and CDR2 are LGHNA and YNFKEQ. V trimming: 0 bases; J trimming: 5 bases; junction bases outside the gene matches: 4. This CDR3 spans 15 amino acids. The CDR3 region is CASSQDGDRGYGYTF. DNA of the CDR3: TGTGCCAGCAGCCAAGACGGAGACAGGGGGTATGGCTACACCTTC.

V usage is TRBV2 and J usage is TRBJ1-1, with D possibly TRBD1 on 5 matching bases. There are 15 residues in the CDR3. The V gene lost 2 bases and the J gene lost 0 bases, with 10 bases spanning the gap. Germline CDR1 SNHLY, CDR2 FYNNEI. The CDR3 loop is CASSELGGMNTEAFF. CDR3 nucleotides: TGTGCCAGCAGTGAACTTGGGGGGATGAACACTGAAGCTTTCTTT.

This chain uses TRBV2 with TRBJ2-5; 11 positions match TRBD2. The V gene end was trimmed by 3 bases and the J gene end by 5 bases; junction bases not matched to a gene: 11. CDR3 length equals 17 residues. Germline CDR1 reads SNHLY; CDR2 reads FYNNEI. The CDR3 region is CASSDPASGGRGETQYF. As DNA, the CDR3 is TGTGCCAGCAGTGACCCGGCTAGCGGGGGGCGGGGCGAGACCCAGTACTTC.

The chain is built from TRBV6-5 and TRBJ1-4; D may be TRBD1 (5 bases). The CDR3 extends over 14 amino acids. Trimming removed 10 bases from V and 11 bases from J, with 23 bases in between. The germline V gene encodes CDR1 MNHEY and CDR2 SVGAGI. The CDR3 is CATGISGDTRKLFF. The CDR3 DNA follows: TGTGCCACCGGGATCTCGGGGGATACACGGAAACTGTTTTTT.

The rearrangement links TRBV7-9 to TRBJ1-1, with D perhaps matching TRBD1 (5 bases). V lost 0 bases and J 10 bases, leaving 9 bases between the germline ends. The CDR3 loop spans 12 amino acids. Germline lookup yields CDR1 SEHNR and CDR2 FQNEAQ (reference sequence). The CDR3 loop reads CASSLADTPAFF. In DNA form, the CDR3 reads TGTGCCAGCAGCTTAGCGGACACGCCAGCTTTCTTT.

This clone appeared once. The gene calls are TRBV11-3 and TRBJ2-1; D gene uncertain. V lost 5 bases, J lost 7 bases, and 9 bases lay in between. CDR3 length: 12 residues. The germline gives CDR1 SGHNT, CDR2 YENEEA. CDR3 region: CASSARKNEQFF. CDR3 bases: TGTGCCAGCAGCGCCCGTAAAAATGAGCAGTTCTTC.

The chain combines TRBV4-3 with TRBJ1-2; D not certain. Germline CDR1 reads LGHNA; CDR2 reads YSLEER. V gave up 0 bases and J gave up 7 bases, with 15 bases separating them. The CDR3 extends over 15 amino acids. The CDR3 spells CASSQEGGPGGGYTF. The CDR3 nucleotides read TGCGCCAGCAGCCAAGAGGGAGGGCCAGGAGGTGGCTACACCTTC.

V and J are TRBV28 and TRBJ1-1; no reliable D call. V lost 2 bases, J lost 7 bases, and 8 bases lay in between. The CDR3 is 12 amino acids. CDR1 is MDHEN and CDR2 is SYDVKM in the germline V gene. The CDR3: CASSLLGLEAFF. CDR3 in DNA: TGTGCCAGCAGTTTACTAGGGCTTGAAGCTTTCTTT.

The chain has TRBV5-4 and TRBJ2-1; D not resolved. Germline CDR1 SGHNT, CDR2 YYREEE (reference sequence). This CDR3 comprises 15 residues. Trimming removed 1 base at V and 2 bases at J, with 10 bases between. Written as DNA, the CDR3 is TGTGCCAGCAGCTTGCCCCAGGCGGCCTACAATGAGCAGTTCTTC. It encodes CASSLPQAAYNEQFF.

V gene TRBV5-1 combines with J gene TRBJ2-1; tentative D call: TRBD1 (6 bases). This CDR3 comprises 16 residues. Germline V gene lookup returns CDR1 SGHRS and CDR2 YFSETQ. Trimming took 0 bases from V and 12 from J, leaving 22 bases between them. This chain's CDR3 is CASSLAETGRHGRQFF. In DNA form, the CDR3 reads TGCGCCAGCAGCTTGGCCGAGACAGGCCGCCACGGCCGGCAGTTCTTC.

The chain couples TRBV2 to TRBJ1-5; D is possibly TRBD1 (6 bases). Deletions cut 1 base from V and 8 bases from J, with 12 bases between. Per the germline V gene, CDR1 is SNHLY and CDR2 is FYNNEI. There are 14 residues in the CDR3. The CDR3, as DNA: TGTGCCAGCAGTGAAGGAGTAGGGGGTGAGCCCCAGCATTTT. Protein sequence: CASSEGVGGEPQHF.

This chain connects TRBV29-1 to TRBJ2-1, with 12 bases identical to TRBD2. Unmatched junction bases numbered 11, after V lost 7 bases and J lost 10 bases. CDR3 length: 14 amino acids. Germline loops: CDR1 SQVTM, CDR2 ANQGSEA. For the CDR3, the DNA is TGCAGCGACCGGGGGGCTAGCGGGAGGGCGGAGCAGTTCTTC. It is translated as CSDRGASGRAEQFF.

This clone was seen only a few times. This sequence joins TRBV3-1 (or the pseudogene TRBV3-2) and TRBJ2-7; no firm D call. CDR1 is LGHDT and CDR2 is YNNKEL in the germline V gene (reference sequence). The CDR3 consists of 11 residues. Trimming pared 3 bases from V and 2 bases from J, leaving 2 bases between. CDR3 sequence: CASSHTYEQYF. DNA of the CDR3: TGTGCCAGCAGCCATACCTACGAGCAGTACTTC.